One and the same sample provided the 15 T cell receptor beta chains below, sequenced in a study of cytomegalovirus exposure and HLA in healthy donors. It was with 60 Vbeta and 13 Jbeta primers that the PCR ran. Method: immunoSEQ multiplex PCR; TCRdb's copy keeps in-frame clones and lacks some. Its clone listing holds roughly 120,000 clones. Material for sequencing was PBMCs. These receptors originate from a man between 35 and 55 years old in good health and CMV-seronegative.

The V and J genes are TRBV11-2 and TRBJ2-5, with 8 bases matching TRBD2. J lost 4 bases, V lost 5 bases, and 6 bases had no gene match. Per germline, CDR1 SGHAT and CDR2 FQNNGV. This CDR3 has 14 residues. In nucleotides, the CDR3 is TGTGCCAGCAGCCCGAGCGGGAGAGGAGAGACCCAGTACTTC. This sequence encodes CASSPSGRGETQYF.

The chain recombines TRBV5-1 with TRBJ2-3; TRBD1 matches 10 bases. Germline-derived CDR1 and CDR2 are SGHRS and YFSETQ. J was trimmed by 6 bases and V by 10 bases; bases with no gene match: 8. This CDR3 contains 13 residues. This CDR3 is CAARDRGSDTQYF. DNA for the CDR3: TGCGCCGCGAGGGACAGGGGTTCGGATACGCAGTATTTT.

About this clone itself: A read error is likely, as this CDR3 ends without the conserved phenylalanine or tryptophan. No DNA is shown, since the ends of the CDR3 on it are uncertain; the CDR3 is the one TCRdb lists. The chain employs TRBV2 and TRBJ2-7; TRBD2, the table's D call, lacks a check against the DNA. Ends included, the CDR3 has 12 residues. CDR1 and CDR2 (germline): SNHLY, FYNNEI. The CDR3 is CASSEGVGEAPL.

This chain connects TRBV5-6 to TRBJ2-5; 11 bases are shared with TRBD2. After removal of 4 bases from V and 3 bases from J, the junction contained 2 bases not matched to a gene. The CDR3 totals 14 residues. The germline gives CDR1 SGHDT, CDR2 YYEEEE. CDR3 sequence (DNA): TGTGCCAGCAGCCCGACTAGCGGGGAAGAGACCCAGTACTTC. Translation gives CASSPTSGEETQYF.

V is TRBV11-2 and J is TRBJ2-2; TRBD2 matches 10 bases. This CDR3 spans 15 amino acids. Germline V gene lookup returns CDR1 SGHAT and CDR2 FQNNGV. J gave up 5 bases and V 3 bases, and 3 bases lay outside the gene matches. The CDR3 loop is CASSFSSGRTGELFF. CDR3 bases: TGTGCCAGCAGCTTTTCTAGCGGGAGAACCGGGGAGCTGTTTTTT.

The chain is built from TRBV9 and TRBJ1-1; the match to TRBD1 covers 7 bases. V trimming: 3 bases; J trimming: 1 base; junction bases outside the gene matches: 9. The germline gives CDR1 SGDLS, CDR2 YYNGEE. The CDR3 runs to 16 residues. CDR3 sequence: CASSAFTGVGNTEAFF. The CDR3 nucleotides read TGTGCCAGCAGCGCGTTTACAGGGGTCGGGAACACTGAAGCTTTCTTT.

The DNA of the CDR3 is TGTGCCAGCAGCTTAGTTGGTACAGCCTCCTTGTTTCAGTACTTC. Its translation: CASSLVGTASLFQYF. The chain recombines TRBV11-1 with TRBJ2-7; D remains unclear. The ends were cut back, 1 base at V and 10 bases at J, with 20 bases in the middle. The CDR3 covers 15 residues. CDR1 and CDR2 (germline): SGHAT, FQDESV (reference sequence).

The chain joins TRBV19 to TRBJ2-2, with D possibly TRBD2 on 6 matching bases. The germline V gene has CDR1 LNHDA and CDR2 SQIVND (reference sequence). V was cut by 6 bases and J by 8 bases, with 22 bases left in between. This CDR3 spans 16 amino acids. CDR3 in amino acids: CASSPLFGGTPGELFF. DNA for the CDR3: TGTGCCAGTAGCCCCCTTTTCGGCGGGACCCCGGGGGAGCTGTTTTTT. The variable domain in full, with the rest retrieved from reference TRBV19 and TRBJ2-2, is DGGITQSPKYLFRKEGQNVTLSCEQNLNHDAMYWYRQDPGQGLRLIYYSQIVNDFQKGDIAEGYSVSREKKESFPLTVTSAQKNPTAFYLCASSPLFGGTPGELFFGEGSRLTVL.

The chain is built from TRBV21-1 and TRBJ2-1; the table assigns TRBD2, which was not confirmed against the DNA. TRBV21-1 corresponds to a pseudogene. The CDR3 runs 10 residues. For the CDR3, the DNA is TGTGCCCCTCACCTGGGGGGGCAGTTCTTC. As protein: CAPHLGGQFF.

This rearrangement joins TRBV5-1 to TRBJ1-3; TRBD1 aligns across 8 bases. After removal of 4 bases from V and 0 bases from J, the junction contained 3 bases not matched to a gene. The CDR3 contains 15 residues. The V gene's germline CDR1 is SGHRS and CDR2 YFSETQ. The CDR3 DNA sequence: TGCGCCAGCAGCGGTACAGGGGGCTCTGGAAACACCATATATTTT. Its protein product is CASSGTGGSGNTIYF.

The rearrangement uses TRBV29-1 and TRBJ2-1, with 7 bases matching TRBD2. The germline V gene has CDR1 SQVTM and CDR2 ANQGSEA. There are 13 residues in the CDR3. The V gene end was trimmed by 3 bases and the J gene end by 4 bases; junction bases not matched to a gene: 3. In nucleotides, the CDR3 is TGCAGCGTTGATGGGACTATATACAATGAGCAGTTCTTC. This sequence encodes CSVDGTIYNEQFF.

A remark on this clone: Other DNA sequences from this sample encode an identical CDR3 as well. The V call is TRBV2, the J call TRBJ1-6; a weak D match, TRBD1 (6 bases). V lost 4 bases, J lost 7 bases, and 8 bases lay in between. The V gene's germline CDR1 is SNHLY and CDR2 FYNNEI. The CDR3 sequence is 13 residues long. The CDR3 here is CASSGQGNSPLHF. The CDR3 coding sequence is TGTGCCAGCAGTGGGCAGGGGAATTCACCCCTCCACTTT.

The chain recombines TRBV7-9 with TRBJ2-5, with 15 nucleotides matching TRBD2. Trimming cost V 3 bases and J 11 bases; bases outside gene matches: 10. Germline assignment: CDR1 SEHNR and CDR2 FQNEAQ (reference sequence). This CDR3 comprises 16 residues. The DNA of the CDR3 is TGTGCCAGCAGCTTCGGACTAGCGGGAGGGTCGATAGAGCAGTACTTC. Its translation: CASSFGLAGGSIEQYF.

The CDR3 here is CASSILTVGQPQHF. The CDR3 DNA follows: TGTGCCAGTAGTATCCTGACAGTGGGTCAGCCCCAGCATTTT. The rearrangement uses TRBV19 and TRBJ1-5; a weak D match, TRBD1 (5 bases). The CDR3 contains 14 residues. From germline, CDR1 is LNHDA and CDR2 SQIVND (reference sequence). V lost 3 bases and J lost 6, with 12 bases in between.

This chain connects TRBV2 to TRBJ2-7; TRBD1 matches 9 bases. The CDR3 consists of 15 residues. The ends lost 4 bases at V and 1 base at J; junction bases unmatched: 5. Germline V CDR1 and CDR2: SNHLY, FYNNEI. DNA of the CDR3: TGTGCCAGCAGTGCCGCGACAGGGGGGTCCTACGAGCAGTACTTC. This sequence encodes CASSAATGGSYEQYF.